Listed below are T cell receptor beta chains from one sample, sequenced in a study of cytomegalovirus exposure and HLA in healthy donors. Sequenced by immunoSEQ multiplex PCR; TCRdb stores in-frame clones only, minus some. The sample includes fewer than 200,000 clones, about 80% of them seen just once. Sequencing was done on a sample of PBMCs. These receptors originate from a woman aged 25 to 39 in good health and CMV-seronegative. Each CDR3 is given with its conserved first and last residue. The order of the fields is V gene, J gene, CDR3 protein.

v_gene: TRBV6-5; j_gene: TRBJ1-2; CDR3aa: CASSYSGTGSYGYTF
v_gene: TRBV5-8; j_gene: TRBJ2-5; CDR3aa: CASSQGTSGEETQYF
v_gene: TRBV7-3; j_gene: TRBJ1-1; CDR3aa: CASSLNAIGTGSMNTEAFF
v_gene: TRBV7-7; j_gene: -; CDR3aa: CASSLAFYEQYF
v_gene: TRBV7-9; j_gene: TRBJ2-5; CDR3aa: CASSLANSQETQYF
v_gene: TRBV7-2; j_gene: TRBJ2-2; CDR3aa: CASSPDRGSGGNTGELFF
v_gene: TRBV5-1; j_gene: TRBJ1-1; CDR3aa: CASSLALTGLNTEAFF
v_gene: TRBV19; j_gene: TRBJ1-5; CDR3aa: CASSSPGSQHF
v_gene: TRBV4-1; j_gene: TRBJ2-1; CDR3aa: CASSQEQVHNEQFF
v_gene: TRBV11-2; j_gene: TRBJ2-2; CDR3aa: CASSRDRVVNGELFF
v_gene: TRBV27; j_gene: TRBJ1-1; CDR3aa: CASVGREYMNTEAFF
v_gene: TRBV30; j_gene: TRBJ1-1; CDR3aa: CAWSVSGVTEAFF
v_gene: TRBV7-3; j_gene: TRBJ2-1; CDR3aa: CASSLTGGNAVVEQFF
v_gene: TRBV9; j_gene: TRBJ1-4; CDR3aa: CASSLQPGQGGYSTNEKLFF
v_gene: TRBV6-5; j_gene: TRBJ2-5; CDR3aa: CASSYLASGQETQYF
v_gene: TRBV29-1; j_gene: TRBJ1-2; CDR3aa: CSGGTGGDGYTF
v_gene: TRBV18; j_gene: TRBJ1-6; CDR3aa: CASSLEPTGRVSPLHF
v_gene: TRBV2; j_gene: TRBJ1-1; CDR3aa: CASSLDRGGMNTEAFF
v_gene: TRBV4-3; j_gene: TRBJ1-2; CDR3aa: CASSRVTGSADGYTF
v_gene: TRBV2; j_gene: TRBJ2-7; CDR3aa: CASRSRGITYEQYF
v_gene: TRBV7-2; j_gene: TRBJ2-2; CDR3aa: CASSFSEGTGELFF
v_gene: TRBV5-1; j_gene: TRBJ2-2; CDR3aa: CASSVQGLIGELFF
v_gene: TRBV6-1; j_gene: TRBJ2-7; CDR3aa: CASSSVAGGTYEQYF